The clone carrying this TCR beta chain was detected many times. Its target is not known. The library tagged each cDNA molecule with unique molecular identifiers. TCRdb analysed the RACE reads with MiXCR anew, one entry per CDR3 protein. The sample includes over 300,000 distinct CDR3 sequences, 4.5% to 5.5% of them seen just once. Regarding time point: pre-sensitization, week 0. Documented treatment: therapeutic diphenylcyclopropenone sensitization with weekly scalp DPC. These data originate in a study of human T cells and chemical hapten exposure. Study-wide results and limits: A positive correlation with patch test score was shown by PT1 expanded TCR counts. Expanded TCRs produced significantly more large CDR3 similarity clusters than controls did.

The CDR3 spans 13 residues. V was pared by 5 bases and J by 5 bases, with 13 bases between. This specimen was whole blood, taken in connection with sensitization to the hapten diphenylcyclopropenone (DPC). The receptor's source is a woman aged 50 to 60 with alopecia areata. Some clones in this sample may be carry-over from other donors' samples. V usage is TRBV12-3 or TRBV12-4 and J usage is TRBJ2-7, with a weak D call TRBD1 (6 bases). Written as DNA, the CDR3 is TGTGCCAGCAGTCCGGTAGGGGGTGACGAGCAGTACTTC. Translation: CASSPVGGDEQYF.